This TCR beta chain was found in a study of T-cell memory formation after mild COVID-19. Study context: In these data, TCR clusters were largely donor specific. Study-wide results and caveats: Clones that got smaller from day 15 to 85 had even CD4/CD8, while clones growing later tipped toward CD4+.

Germline CDR1 SGHTA, CDR2 FQGTGA. Between the trimmed V and J ends, which lost 1 base and 1 base, there was a span of 11 bases. This CDR3 region has 15 residues. This clonotype is medium-sized by share. Its antigen is unknown. Constant-segment primers were used for 5'RACE, and the resulting TCR alpha and TCR beta cDNA libraries carried sample barcodes and UMIs. TCRdb re-called the 5' RACE reads with MiXCR, one entry per CDR3 protein. Of around 36,000 distinct CDR3 sequences listed, approximately 10% are singletons. The sample comprised PBMCs or a T cell subset sorted from them (not recorded which). This chain connects TRBV7-3 to TRBJ2-7; D perhaps matches TRBD2 (7 bases). The source is a man younger than 35 who had mild COVID-19 (a few samples of this study predate the infection). Cell type and time point are not known. The CDR3 DNA is TGTGCCAGCAGCTTAAGGCGGGGGCCGTCCTACGAGCAGTACTTC. Translated, it gives CASSLRRGPSYEQYF.